This is a list of T cell receptor beta chains from one sample in a study of T cell clonotyping in hematopoietic cell transplantation. TCRdb keeps only in-frame clones here, not all; method: immunoSEQ multiplex PCR. The sample includes 26,000 or so clones, under 90% of them seen just once. The material was peripheral blood mononuclear cells, obtained before stem cell transplant. The receptors here all came from a man in his forties or fifties with acute myeloid leukemia. Some clones in this sample may be carry-over from other donors' samples. CDR3s include the opening cysteine and the closing phenylalanine or tryptophan. The D gene is left open where the match is weak. The size field is filled for only some rows; it gives once, few, many or a size class.

size	J	D	V	DNA	CDR3
-	TRBJ2-7	-	TRBV11-1	TGTGCCAGCAGCTTAAGTGAAGGGTCTCCTTACGAGCAGTACTTC	CASSLSEGSPYEQYF
-	TRBJ1-1	-	TRBV15	TGTGCCACCAGCAGAGAAGACGTCGTCCTGAACACTGAAGCTTTCTTT	CATSREDVVLNTEAFF
-	TRBJ1-2	TRBD1	TRBV6-1	TGTGCCAGCGTTTGGGACAGGGGGGGATGCACCTTC	CASVWDRGGCTF
-	TRBJ2-2	-	TRBV5-1	TGCGCCAGCAGCTTAAGGCGGGCTTCGAACACCGGGGAGCTGTTTTTT	CASSLRRASNTGELFF
-	TRBJ2-2	-	TRBV7-8	TGTGCCAGCAGCTTAGGGGCAGGCCGGAACACCGGGGAGCTGTTTTTT	CASSLGAGRNTGELFF
-	TRBJ1-5	-	TRBV30	TGTGCCTGGAGTGTAAGGGTGGGTCAGCCCCAGCATTTT	CAWSVRVGQPQHF
-	TRBJ2-2	-	TRBV5-1	TGCGCCAGCAGCTTGGGTACAGCCGGGGAGCTGTTTTTT	CASSLGTAGELFF
-	TRBJ2-7	TRBD2	TRBV27	TGTGCCAGCAGTTTGGGTAGCGGGTACTACGAGCAGTACTTC	CASSLGSGYYEQYF
-	TRBJ2-1	-	TRBV2	TGTGCCAGCAGTGTCACGATGCTGGGCTCCTACAATGAGCAGTTCTTC	CASSVTMLGSYNEQFF
-	TRBJ1-2	TRBD1	TRBV7-2	TGTGCCAGCAGCCTGGGGACAGGAGGAGGCTACACCTTC	CASSLGTGGGYTF
-	TRBJ2-7	-	TRBV7-2	TGTGCCAGCAGCTTAGCCCCCGCGGTGGCCTCCTACGAGCAGTACTTC	CASSLAPAVASYEQYF
-	TRBJ2-5	-	TRBV7-9	TGTGCCAGCAGCCCGAACCTGACACGGACCCGGGAGACCCAGTACTTC	CASSPNLTRTRETQYF
-	TRBJ2-7	TRBD1	TRBV28	TGTGCCAGCAGTCCCGACAGGGCACCCTACGAGCAGTACTTC	CASSPDRAPYEQYF
-	TRBJ1-5	-	TRBV7-2	TGTGCCAGCAGCTTAGGGGGGCGTCAGCCCCAGCATTTT	CASSLGGRQPQHF
-	TRBJ2-5	TRBD1	TRBV4-2	TGTGCCAGCAGCCAAGTTTACGGGACAGAAAAAGAGACCCAGTACTTC	CASSQVYGTEKETQYF
-	TRBJ1-2	-	TRBV7-2	TGTGCCAGCAGCTTAAGGGGAGGGGGGTATGGCTACACCTTC	CASSLRGGGYGYTF
-	TRBJ2-7	TRBD1	TRBV10-3	TGTGCCATCAGTGAGGACAGGGTAGGAGAGCAGTACTTC	CAISEDRVGEQYF
-	TRBJ1-2	TRBD1	TRBV7-9	TGTGCCAGCAGCTTAAGAGGGACAGCTAACTATGGCTACACCTTC	CASSLRGTANYGYTF
-	TRBJ1-3	-	TRBV7-9	TGTGCCAGCAGCTTACGGGATTCGGGTGGAAACACCATATATTTT	CASSLRDSGGNTIYF
-	TRBJ1-1	-	TRBV5-4	TGTGCCAGCAGGATGGGGTTTGACAACACTGAAGCTTTCTTT	CASRMGFDNTEAFF
once	TRBJ2-3	-	TRBV11-3	TGTGCCAGCAGCTTAGGTCTCAGAACGATTCAAAAGACTAGCACAGATACGCAGTATTTT	CASSLGLRTIQKTSTDTQYF
-	TRBJ1-2	TRBD1	TRBV7-3	TGTGCCAGCAGCCCAACCGACAGGGCGGCAGGGATCTATGGCTACACCTTC	CASSPTDRAAGIYGYTF
-	TRBJ1-6	TRBD1	TRBV2	TGTGCCAGCAGCCGGGACAGGAATTCACCCCTCCACTTT	CASSRDRNSPLHF
few	TRBJ1-2	TRBD1	TRBV11-3	TGTGCCAGCAGCTTGGGGGACAGGGGTGGCTACACCTTC	CASSLGDRGGYTF
-	TRBJ1-1	-	TRBV6-4	TGTGCCAGCAGTGCAAGTCCGGGGAACACTGAAGCTTTCTTT	CASSASPGNTEAFF
-	TRBJ2-7	-	TRBV4-3	TGCGCCAGCAGCCAAGATATCAGGGGCAGCTCCTACGAGCAGTACTTC	CASSQDIRGSSYEQYF
once	TRBJ2-7	TRBD2	TRBV7-9	TGTGCCAGCAGCTCCGCCGGACTAGCGGCAAGCGAGCAGTACTTC	CASSSAGLAASEQYF
-	TRBJ1-1	-	TRBV9	TGTGCCAGCAGCGTTGACTTCACGGGCACTGAAGCTTTCTTT	CASSVDFTGTEAFF
-	TRBJ2-2	TRBD2	TRBV25-1	TGTGCCAGCGGAATAGCGGGCTCAAACACCGGGGAGCTGTTTTTT	CASGIAGSNTGELFF
-	TRBJ2-1	-	TRBV5-1	TGCGCCAGCAGCTTGTCACGCTTTGAGCAGTTCTTC	CASSLSRFEQFF
-	TRBJ2-1	TRBD2	TRBV6-1	TGTGCCAGCCTCGGGACTAGCTTAGGTGAGCAGTTCTTC	CASLGTSLGEQFF
-	TRBJ2-1	TRBD1	TRBV4-1	TGCGCCAGCAGACCTACAGGGGGCCGTGAGCAGTTCTTC	CASRPTGGREQFF
-	TRBJ1-6	TRBD1	TRBV7-9	TGTGCCAGCAGCCCTGGGACAGGGACGGGGAATTCACCCCTCCACTTT	CASSPGTGTGNSPLHF
-	TRBJ2-7	TRBD1	TRBV6-6	TGTGCCAGCAGTTTCGGGTTCGGGACAGGGGGCTACGAGCAGTACTTC	CASSFGFGTGGYEQYF
-	TRBJ2-7	-	TRBV7-2	TGTGCCAGCAGCTTAGTTTACAGGGTGGACTACGAGCAGTACTTC	CASSLVYRVDYEQYF
-	TRBJ1-5	-	TRBV7-9	TGTGCCAGCAGCTTAGAGGGGTATCAGCCCCAGCATTTT	CASSLEGYQPQHF
-	TRBJ2-5	TRBD1	TRBV5-6	TGTGCCAGCAATTCGTGGACAGGGCAACAAGAGACCCAGTACTTC	CASNSWTGQQETQYF